Listed below are T cell receptor beta chains from one sample, sequenced in a study of blood T cell repertoires in COVID-19. Assay used: immunoSEQ multiplex PCR; TCRdb lists only in-frame clones, some missing. The sample includes about 200,000 clones, roughly 87% seen only once; the top ten take roughly 2%. The sequencing input was peripheral blood. The receptors shown here come from a man aged 40-49 years with active or convalescent COVID-19. The CDR3 runs from the conserved cysteine through the conserved F or W. The D gene is left open where the match is weak. Some rows have no size entry. The others give once, few or many, or a class for an expanded clone.

TRBV27	TRBJ2-7	NA	TRBD2	TGTGCCAGCAGTGCCTACCCTAGCGGGAGCTACGAGCAGTACTTC	CASSAYPSGSYEQYF
TRBV18	TRBJ2-7	NA	NA	TGTGCCAGCTCACCGGGCAGGGCTTCCTACGAGCAGTACTTC	CASSPGRASYEQYF
TRBV7-9	TRBJ1-1	NA	TRBD1	TGTGCCAGCAGTATACAGGGGGTAGTCACTGAAGCTTTCTTT	CASSIQGVVTEAFF
TRBV15	TRBJ2-3	NA	TRBD1	TGTGCCACCGAGTGGGCAGGGGGATCAGATACGCAGTATTTT	CATEWAGGSDTQYF
TRBV13	TRBJ2-7	NA	TRBD1	TGTGCCAGCAGCCACCGGGACAGGACCTCCTACGAGCAGTACTTC	CASSHRDRTSYEQYF
TRBV3-1/TRBV3-2	TRBJ1-1	once	TRBD1	TGTGCCAGCAGCCCCTGGACAGGGGGCGAGGAAGCTTTCTTT	CASSPWTGGEEAFF
TRBV4-2	TRBJ2-2	NA	TRBD1	TGTGCCAGCAGCCAAGGGACAGGGATTTCCGGGGAGCTGTTTTTT	CASSQGTGISGELFF
TRBV28	TRBJ2-3	NA	TRBD1	TGTGCCAGCAGTTTGGGGACAGCGAGTTCTGCAGATACGCAGTATTTT	CASSLGTASSADTQYF
TRBV11-2	TRBJ2-7	NA	TRBD1	TGTGCCAGCAGCCCTCCGGACAGGGGGCACTACGAGCAGTACTTC	CASSPPDRGHYEQYF
TRBV19	TRBJ1-1	NA	NA	TGTGCCAGTAGTATTTTCGGAGGGAGTTCGAACACTGAAGCTTTCTTT	CASSIFGGSSNTEAFF
TRBV5-1	TRBJ1-6	once	NA	TGCGCCAGCAGCTTGGAGGGGGTTTCCAATTCACCCCTCCACTTT	CASSLEGVSNSPLHF
TRBV6-1	TRBJ2-7	NA	NA	TGTGCCAGCAGTGAATTCTCCCGCACTTCCTCCTACGAGCAGTACTTC	CASSEFSRTSSYEQYF
TRBV5-1	TRBJ2-1	NA	TRBD1	TGCGCCAGCAGCTTACACCCGACAGGGAATGGAGAGCAGTTCTTC	CASSLHPTGNGEQFF
TRBV5-8	TRBJ2-1	NA	NA	TGTGCCAGCAGCTTGACAGACAATGAGCAGTTCTTC	CASSLTDNEQFF
TRBV7-3	TRBJ1-2	NA	NA	TGTGCCAGCAGCCAAATCGGACTGTCCTATGGCTACACCTTC	CASSQIGLSYGYTF
TRBV14	TRBJ1-3	once	NA	TGTGCCAGCAGCCAAGAGAGTAATATCTATTTT	CASSQESNIYF
TRBV29-1	TRBJ2-7	NA	TRBD1	TGCAGCGTTGAAGTAGGGACAGGTCCCGAGCAGTACTTC	CSVEVGTGPEQYF
TRBV7-7	TRBJ2-2	NA	NA	TGTGCTAGCGCCCTAAGGGGCAACACCGGGGAGCTGTTTTTT	CASALRGNTGELFF
TRBV27	TRBJ1-5	NA	NA	TGTGCCAGCACCTCCAGGGGAGATCATCAGCCCCAGCATTTT	CASTSRGDHQPQHF
TRBV5-8	TRBJ1-1	NA	NA	TGTGCCAGCAGCTTTCAGACTCTGAACACTGAAGCTTTCTTT	CASSFQTLNTEAFF
TRBV9	TRBJ2-1	NA	TRBD2	TGTGCCAGCAGCACCTCTAGCGGGGGGGCACCCTACAATGAGCAGTTCTTC	CASSTSSGGAPYNEQFF
TRBV4-2	TRBJ2-2	few	NA	TGTGCCAGCAGCCAAGCGGGGCGGGATAACACCGGGGAGCTGTTTTTT	CASSQAGRDNTGELFF
TRBV19	TRBJ1-2	NA	TRBD1	TGTGCCACTCGGGACAGTAGGGACTATGGCTACACCTTC	CATRDSRDYGYTF
TRBV11-2	TRBJ1-2	NA	TRBD1	TGTGCCAGCGGAAGGACAGGGGGGTACTATGGCTACACCTTC	CASGRTGGYYGYTF
TRBV2	TRBJ1-1	NA	TRBD1	TGTGCCAGCAAGGGACAGATGAACACTGAAGCTTTCTTT	CASKGQMNTEAFF